These 21 T cell receptor beta chains originate from one sample sequenced in a study of blood T cell repertoires in COVID-19. Data came from immunoSEQ multiplex PCR; TCRdb stores just in-frame clones and leaves some out. Of 67,000 or so clones in the sample, about 80% were seen once. The sample taken for sequencing was peripheral blood. The receptor set was obtained from a man in his 70s with acute or convalescent COVID-19.

The sample holds a few counts of this clone. The chain recombines TRBV24-1 with TRBJ2-3; 7 bases fit TRBD2. The CDR3 has 15 amino acids. V was pared by 6 bases and J by 4 bases, with 9 bases of the junction left unmatched. Germline CDR1 reads KGHDR; CDR2 reads SFDVKD. The CDR3 loop reads CATSTSDLPPDTQYF. The CDR3 nucleotides are TGTGCCACCAGTACTAGCGACCTTCCCCCAGATACGCAGTATTTT.

This clone has a single count. V gene TRBV5-4 combines with J gene TRBJ2-1; D is unclear. Trimming took off 4 bases at V and 0 bases at J, with 17 bases between the two ends. Germline V lookup: CDR1 SGHNT, CDR2 YYREEE (reference sequence). The CDR3 covers 17 residues. The CDR3 sequence is CASSPNLVVSSYNEQFF. In DNA form, the CDR3 reads TGTGCCAGCAGCCCGAACCTAGTAGTAAGCTCCTACAATGAGCAGTTCTTC.

The chain has TRBV19 and TRBJ1-5; D is ambiguous. V lost 7 bases, J lost 0 bases, and 10 bases lay in between. The germline gives CDR1 LNHDA, CDR2 SQIVND (reference sequence). CDR3 size: 14 residues. CDR3 sequence reads: CASIGGYSNQPQHF. Written as DNA, the CDR3 is TGTGCCAGTATCGGCGGATATAGCAATCAGCCCCAGCATTTT.

This clone came up a few times. V and J are TRBV2 and TRBJ1-1, with D unclear. The V end lost 6 bases, the J end lost 4 bases, and 18 bases lay between the germline ends. CDR3 length: 15 residues. Germline lookup yields CDR1 SNHLY and CDR2 FYNNEI. CDR3 DNA sequence: TGTGCCAGCAGCCCCCTCGCCACCTCGGGCACTGAAGCTTTCTTT. Amino acid sequence: CASSPLATSGTEAFF.

The V call is TRBV30, the J call TRBJ2-7; TRBD1 matches 10 bases. The V and J ends lost 2 bases and 1 base, in that order; junction bases with no gene match: 2. The CDR3 extends over 14 amino acids. Germline values: CDR1 GTSNPN, CDR2 SVGIG (reference sequence). The CDR3 loop is CAWSSGQGSYEQYF. In DNA form, the CDR3 reads TGTGCCTGGAGTTCGGGACAGGGGTCCTACGAGCAGTACTTC.

The genes are TRBV29-1 and TRBJ2-5, with 11 bases identical to TRBD2. The CDR3 sequence is 15 residues long. V shed 0 bases and J 4 bases; nucleotides not matched to a gene: 4. The germline CDR1 and CDR2 sequences are SQVTM and ANQGSEA. CDR3 in DNA: TGCAGCGTTGAAGATACTAGCGGGAGTATAGAGACCCAGTACTTC. This gives the protein CSVEDTSGSIETQYF.

The gene calls are TRBV27 and TRBJ1-4; TRBD1 is a possible D gene (5 bases). Trimming removed 10 bases at V and 8 bases at J, with 11 bases between. This CDR3 spans 11 amino acids. CDR1 is MNHEY, CDR2 SMNVEV, per germline (reference sequence). CDR3 protein: CATRVAEKLFF. CDR3 coding DNA: TGTGCCACCAGGGTTGCGGAAAAACTGTTTTTT. Supplemented by reference TRBV27 and TRBJ1-4, the full variable domain reads EAQVTQNPRYLITVTGKKLTVTCSQNMNHEYMSWYRQDPGLGLRQIYYSMNVEVTDKGDVPEGYKVSRKEKRNFPLILESPSPNQTSLYFCATRVAEKLFFGSGTQLSVL.

This clone was picked up one time. V gene TRBV29-1 combines with J gene TRBJ2-5; D is possibly TRBD2 (5 bases). This CDR3 is 11 amino acids long. Germline CDR1 and CDR2: SQVTM and ANQGSEA. Trimming stripped 4 bases from V and 4 bases from J, with 7 bases between. The CDR3 DNA reads as TGCAGCGTTGTCCGGGGAGAGACCCAGTACTTC. Residues: CSVVRGETQYF.

V and J are TRBV5-1 and TRBJ1-2, with TRBD1 matching over 8 bases. The V gene end was trimmed by 0 bases and the J gene end by 7 bases; junction bases not matched to a gene: 8. Germline-derived CDR1 and CDR2 are SGHRS and YFSETQ. The CDR3 consists of 15 residues. CDR3 region: CASSLGQGARRGYTF. In nucleotides, the CDR3 is TGCGCCAGCAGCTTGGGGCAGGGGGCGCGTCGTGGCTACACCTTC. Looking up the rest from reference TRBV5-1 and TRBJ1-2 gives the full variable domain: KAGVTQTPRYLIKTRGQQVTLSCSPISGHRSVSWYQQTPGQGLQFLFEYFSETQRNKGNFPGRFSGRQFSNSRSEMNVSTLELGDSALYLCASSLGQGARRGYTFGSGTRLTVV.

This chain connects TRBV15 to TRBJ2-2; 8 bases fit TRBD2. This CDR3 has 19 amino acids. The junction had 10 bases not matched to a gene; V was cut back by 0 bases and J by 1 base. CDR1 LNHNV and CDR2 YYDKDF come from the germline V gene (reference sequence). CDR3 protein: CATSRDPPGRAQNTGELFF. For the CDR3, the DNA is TGTGCCACCAGCAGAGACCCCCCCGGGAGGGCCCAGAACACCGGGGAGCTGTTTTTT.

This chain connects TRBV27 to TRBJ2-3; 7 bases align to TRBD1. CDR1 is MNHEY and CDR2 is SMNVEV in the germline V gene (reference sequence). The CDR3 is 15 residues long. The V and J ends lost 4 bases and 6 bases, in that order; junction bases with no gene match: 10. The CDR3 loop is CASSSYRGRGDTQYF. In DNA, the CDR3 is TGTGCCAGCAGTTCGTACAGGGGCCGAGGGGATACGCAGTATTTT.

CDR3 sequence: CASRPDTGYYNEQFF. CDR3 in DNA: TGTGCCAGCAGGCCCGACACTGGTTACTACAATGAGCAGTTCTTC. The gene calls are TRBV27 and TRBJ2-1; no reliable D call. Trimming took 6 bases from V and 3 from J, leaving 15 bases between them. Per germline, CDR1 MNHEY and CDR2 SMNVEV (reference sequence). CDR3 length equals 15 residues.

The J gene is TRBJ2-7, the V gene TRBV27, with D possibly matching TRBD2 (5 bases). The CDR3 spans 14 residues. Germline V gives CDR1 MNHEY, CDR2 SMNVEV (reference sequence). Deletions cut 0 bases from V and 0 bases from J, with 6 bases between. Written as DNA, the CDR3 is TGTGCCAGCAGTTTATCGAGGGACTCCTACGAGCAGTACTTC. Its protein product is CASSLSRDSYEQYF.

The chain joins TRBV14 to TRBJ2-1, with TRBD2 identical over 8 bases. The germline CDR1 and CDR2 sequences are SGHDN and FVKESK. The length of the CDR3 is 16 residues. The V gene end was trimmed by 4 bases and the J gene end by 2 bases; junction bases not matched to a gene: 7. This chain's CDR3 is CASSPVLAVPYNEQFF. CDR3 nucleotides: TGTGCCAGCAGCCCTGTACTAGCGGTCCCCTACAATGAGCAGTTCTTC.

The chain joins TRBV12-5 to TRBJ2-6, with D unresolved. This CDR3 has 16 amino acids. The V and J ends lost 2 bases and 0 bases respectively, with 8 bases between them. Germline values: CDR1 LGHNT, CDR2 FRNRAP. The CDR3 is CASGLLVSSGANVLTF. The CDR3 region has the DNA TGTGCTAGTGGTTTGCTGGTGAGCTCTGGGGCCAACGTCCTGACTTTC.

The table lists this clone with a count of one. The chain combines TRBV7-2 with TRBJ2-5; D possibly corresponds to TRBD2 (6 bases). The CDR3 spans 14 residues. Trimming took off 5 bases at V and 4 bases at J, with 14 bases between the two ends. The germline CDR1 and CDR2 sequences are SGHTA and FQGNSA. DNA of the CDR3: TGTGCCAGCAGCGTATGGGGGGAGCCAGAGACCCAGTACTTC. Its protein product is CASSVWGEPETQYF.

This clone came up once. The chain has TRBV5-1 and TRBJ2-1; D call uncertain. Deletions cut 4 bases from V and 6 bases from J, with 11 bases between. CDR3 length equals 13 residues. The germline V gene has CDR1 SGHRS and CDR2 YFSETQ. CDR3: CASSHDWSNEQFF. The DNA of the CDR3 is TGCGCCAGCAGCCATGACTGGTCCAATGAGCAGTTCTTC.

V usage is TRBV19 and J usage is TRBJ2-7; D possibly corresponds to TRBD2 (7 bases). Trimming cost V 6 bases and J 6 bases, with 21 bases left between them. The CDR3 covers 15 residues. Germline values: CDR1 LNHDA, CDR2 SQIVND (reference sequence). The CDR3 region is CASSTRGGSAGEQYF. The DNA of the CDR3 is TGTGCCAGTAGCACTAGGGGGGGAAGTGCGGGCGAGCAGTACTTC.

The chain combines TRBV30 with TRBJ2-3; D remains ambiguous. The length of the CDR3 is 13 residues. Trimming took 3 bases from V and 0 from J, leaving 7 bases between them. The germline gives CDR1 GTSNPN, CDR2 SVGIG (reference sequence). CDR3 nucleotide sequence: TGTGCCTGGAGATGGGCTAGCACAGATACGCAGTATTTT. It is translated as CAWRWASTDTQYF.

The chain recombines TRBV21-1 with TRBJ1-5. TRBV21-1 corresponds to a pseudogene. The CDR3 consists of 15 residues. DNA for the CDR3: TGTGCCAGCAGCAATTCGCGGGGTAGCAATCAGCCCCAGCATTTT. The encoded protein is CASSNSRGSNQPQHF.

In this sample, this clone turned up once. This chain joins TRBV9 and TRBJ1-3; D gene uncertain. The V end lost 0 bases, the J end lost 4 bases, and 11 bases lay between the germline ends. The CDR3 covers 15 residues. Per the germline V gene, CDR1 is SGDLS and CDR2 is YYNGEE. CDR3 coding DNA: TGTGCCAGCAGCGTAGAGGCTCGGGGAGGAAACACCATATATTTT. It specifies CASSVEARGGNTIYF. The whole variable domain, filled in from reference TRBV9 and TRBJ1-3, reads DSGVTQTPKHLITATGQRVTLRCSPRSGDLSVYWYQQSLDQGLQFLIQYYNGEERAKGNILERFSAQQFPDLHSELNLSSLELGDSALYFCASSVEARGGNTIYFGEGSWLTVV.